These T cell receptor beta chains were read from a single sample in a study of blood T cell repertoires in COVID-19. TCRdb's copy holds only in-frame clones and misses some; the assay was immunoSEQ multiplex PCR. Among around 82,000 clones listed, about 82% were seen once. Material: peripheral blood. These receptor sequences come from a man aged 50-60 years with COVID-19, enrolled during active disease. The CDR3 runs from the conserved cysteine through the conserved F or W. Each record gives: V gene, clone size, J gene, D gene, CDR3 DNA, CDR3 protein. A D gene is named only where the DNA matches it firmly. Some rows mark clone size as missing; the rest say once, few, many or name a class of expanded clone.

>TRBV28|few|TRBJ1-5|NA
TGTGCCAGCAGTGCTACAGGGTTCGGGGATCAGCCCCAGCATTTT
CASSATGFGDQPQHF
>TRBV4-3|NA|TRBJ2-7|TRBD2
TGCGCCAGCAGCCAAGTAGCGGGGCATCCTTCCGAGCAGTACTTC
CASSQVAGHPSEQYF
>TRBV7-2|NA|TRBJ2-3|NA
TGTGCCAGCAGCCTGGGACTTATGAGCACAGATACGCAGTATTTT
CASSLGLMSTDTQYF
>TRBV5-6|NA|TRBJ1-6|TRBD1
TGTGCCAGCAGCAGCACGTCAGGGGGCTCCTATAATTCACCCCTCCACTTT
CASSSTSGGSYNSPLHF
>TRBV21-1|NA|TRBJ1-1|NA
TGTGCCAGCAGCCGCAAAGAGGGACAGGGGAGGGTCCTGAACACTGAAGCTTTCTTT
CASSRKEGQGRVLNTEAFF
>TRBV30|NA|TRBJ2-7|NA
TGTGCCTGGAGCCCCAGGAGGAGGTACGAGCAGTACTTC
CAWSPRRRYEQYF
>TRBV18|NA|TRBJ2-5|NA
TGTGCCAGCTCACCCTCCCAGGAGACCCAGTACTTC
CASSPSQETQYF
>TRBV9|NA|TRBJ2-6|TRBD2
TGTGCCAGCAGCGTACGCTTTGGTGCTAGCGGGAGAATTGGGGCCAACGTCCTGACTTTC
CASSVRFGASGRIGANVLTF
>TRBV27|NA|TRBJ1-4|TRBD1
TGTGCCAGCAGTGGGACAGGGGGCCGGACTGAAAAACTGTTTTTT
CASSGTGGRTEKLFF
>TRBV27|few|TRBJ2-7|TRBD1
TGTGCCAGCAGTAGACAGGGTTCCTACGAGCAGTACTTC
CASSRQGSYEQYF
>TRBV6-5|NA|TRBJ2-2|TRBD2
TGTGCCAGCACTCGCCGGGAGGGCGGGGAGCTGTTTTTT
CASTRREGGELFF
>TRBV3-1/TRBV3-2|NA|TRBJ2-1|TRBD2
TGTGCCAGCAGCCAAGTGACTAGCGGGAGATACAATGAGCAGTTCTTC
CASSQVTSGRYNEQFF
>TRBV6-5|NA|TRBJ2-1|NA
TGTGCCAGCAGGGTAGGCGGCTACAATGAGCAGTTCTTC
CASRVGGYNEQFF
>TRBV7-9|NA|TRBJ2-1|TRBD1
TGTGCCAGCAGCGAAGGACAGGGGTCACACCAGCAGTTCTTC
CASSEGQGSHQQFF
>TRBV7-8|NA|TRBJ2-7|TRBD1
TGTGCCAGCAGCTTGAACTCGGGACAGACCTACGAGCAGTACTTC
CASSLNSGQTYEQYF
>TRBV25-1|NA|TRBJ1-6|NA
TGTGCCAGCAGTCAACTCTCCTATAATTCACCCCTCCACTTT
CASSQLSYNSPLHF
>TRBV9|NA|TRBJ2-1|TRBD1
TGTGCCAGCAGCCCCAGAAGACAGGGGGCAGTCACTGAGCAGTTCTTC
CASSPRRQGAVTEQFF
>TRBV7-9|NA|TRBJ2-3|NA
TGTGCCAGCAGCTTAGGAGGGGGAAGTACGCAGTATTTT
CASSLGGGSTQYF
>TRBV27|NA|TRBJ1-4|TRBD1
TGTGCCAGCCGCAGGTGGGGACAGGGCAAGGAAAAACTGTTTTTT
CASRRWGQGKEKLFF
>TRBV2|NA|TRBJ2-3|NA
TGTGCCAGCAACCCAGAGGGCACAGATACGCAGTATTTT
CASNPEGTDTQYF
>TRBV28|NA|TRBJ2-7|NA
TGTGCCAGCAGTCCACAAGGGACACCCTACGAGCAGTACTTC
CASSPQGTPYEQYF
>TRBV14|once|TRBJ2-7|NA
TGTGCCAGCAGCCAGTGGGGGGGGGCTCTACCGGAGCAGTACTTC
CASSQWGGALPEQYF
>TRBV11-2|NA|TRBJ1-5|NA
TGTGCCAGCAGCTTAGATGTCGGGAGGCAGCCCCAGCATTTT
CASSLDVGRQPQHF
>TRBV3-1/TRBV3-2|NA|TRBJ1-2|NA
TGTGCCAGCAGCCAAGGACAATGGGTTCGGTATGGCTACACCTTC
CASSQGQWVRYGYTF
>TRBV6-4|NA|TRBJ2-3|NA
TGTGCCAGCAGTGACCCTACCTTGACAGGCACAGATACGCAGTATTTT
CASSDPTLTGTDTQYF
>TRBV28|few|TRBJ1-1|NA
TGTGCCAGCAGTACCGCGGGGGGATGGAAATATCAGGACACTGAAGCTTTCTTT
CASSTAGGWKYQDTEAFF
>TRBV18|NA|TRBJ1-2|NA
TGTGCCAGCTCACCACCGCTTCGGGGGGCGAGTGGCTACACCTTC
CASSPPLRGASGYTF
>TRBV11-2|NA|TRBJ1-1|NA
TGTGCCAGCAGCTTGAACAGGGCCGGCACTGAAGCTTTCTTT
CASSLNRAGTEAFF
>TRBV30|NA|TRBJ2-7|NA
TGTGCCTGGAAAAATGGGCCAGCCTCCTACGAGCAGTACTTC
CAWKNGPASYEQYF
>TRBV14|NA|TRBJ2-7|TRBD2
TGTGCCAGCAGCGCAATAGCGGGAGAAGGCTACGAGCAGTACTTC
CASSAIAGEGYEQYF
>TRBV9|once|TRBJ2-2|TRBD1
TGTGCCAGCAGGCAACAGGGGGCGAGCGGGGAGCTGTTTTTT
CASRQQGASGELFF
>TRBV2|NA|TRBJ2-6|TRBD2
TGTGCCAGCGGGGTCGGGAGGGTGACTGGGGCCAACGTCCTGACTTTC
CASGVGRVTGANVLTF
>TRBV5-1|NA|TRBJ2-1|TRBD2
TGCGCCAGCAGCTTGATAGTTAGCGGGAGGCCCGGCGCTAGTGAGCAGTTCTTC
CASSLIVSGRPGASEQFF
>TRBV9|NA|TRBJ1-3|NA
TGTGCCAGCAGCGGTGGGCAGCTTTATTCTGGAAACACCATATATTTT
CASSGGQLYSGNTIYF
>TRBV19|NA|TRBJ1-3|NA
TGTGCCACCTCACCGGTTCCTGGAAACACCATATATTTT
CATSPVPGNTIYF